The present TCR beta chain was sequenced within a study of CD8+ T cells in alopecia areata. Extraction and reverse transcription of RNA yielded cDNA as the sequencing template. Profiled with immunoSEQ multiplex PCR; TCRdb holds only in-frame clones, not every one. The sample gives some 150,000 clones, around 82% of which show up once; 20% to 25% is in the top ten. V lost 1 base, J lost 2 bases, and 12 bases lay in between. The CDR3 is made up of 16 amino acids. Germline loops: CDR1 SGHAT, CDR2 FQNNGV. Treatment given: oral pan-JAK inhibitor, 5-10 mg twice daily. The sample in question was CD8+ T cells sorted from blood, obtained at week 4, from a patient treated with tofacitinib. The chain links TRBV11-2 to TRBJ2-1; D tentatively reads TRBD1 or TRBD2 (7 bases each). This TCR came from a human donor with alopecia areata. For the CDR3, the DNA is TGTGCCAGCAGCTTAGGCCAGGGGGGGACCTACAATGAGCAGTTCTTC. Encoded protein: CASSLGQGGTYNEQFF.